This T cell receptor beta chain came from a study of cytomegalovirus exposure and HLA in healthy donors. The overall study: Of 398 genotyped donors, around 76% clustered with self-reported Caucasian donors.

Note on this clone: The target antigen is unknown.

The PCR ran on 60 Vbeta and 13 Jbeta primers. Libraries were prepared by immunoSEQ multiplex PCR; TCRdb keeps only in-frame clonotypes and omits some of them. The sample lists more than 110,000 clones, about 80% seen once, with around 4.9% in the top ten. The CDR3 length is 13 residues. With 1 base removed from V and 4 bases from J, the gap between germline ends came to 8 bases. Looked up from germline, CDR1 is SGDLS and CDR2 is YYNGEE. Whole-study findings and limits: Under in vitro conditions, three CMV-associated chains were confirmed as specific for CMV antigens.

V usage is TRBV9 and J usage is TRBJ1-1; D may be TRBD1 (5 bases). The sample was PBMCs. This TCR was recovered from a male donor in good health and CMV-seronegative. The CDR3, as DNA: TGTGCCAGCAGCGTAACCGGGGGCACTGAAGCTTTCTTT. Translation gives CASSVTGGTEAFF. The variable domain in full, with the rest retrieved from reference TRBV9 and TRBJ1-1, is DSGVTQTPKHLITATGQRVTLRCSPRSGDLSVYWYQQSLDQGLQFLIQYYNGEERAKGNILERFSAQQFPDLHSELNLSSLELGDSALYFCASSVTGGTEAFFGQGTRLTVV.